The rows below give T cell receptor beta chains drawn from one sample of a study of T cells in Graves' hyperthyroidism and ophthalmopathy. From the multiplex PCR reads, TCRdb called clonotypes with MiXCR, one entry per CDR3 protein. The table has approximately 590,000 distinct CDR3 sequences, approximately 14% seen once. What was sequenced was blood. The receptors were sampled from a woman aged 25-40 years with Graves' hyperthyroidism. Both conserved end residues are part of each CDR3. The D gene is left open where the match is weak. The size entry is marked missing in some rows and otherwise reads once, few, many or a size class.

size: NA; D: NA; V: TRBV2; J: TRBJ2-3; CDR3: CASRRRGDTQYF; DNA: TGTGCCAGCAGGCGGAGGGGGGATACGCAGTATTTT
size: many; D: TRBD1; V: TRBV27; J: TRBJ1-2; CDR3: CASRGDRGVYGYTF; DNA: TGTGCCAGCAGGGGGGACAGAGGAGTCTATGGCTACACCTTC
size: many; D: NA; V: TRBV11-2; J: TRBJ1-1; CDR3: CASSPQLGEAFF; DNA: TGTGCCAGCAGCCCCCAATTGGGTGAAGCTTTCTTT
size: many; D: NA; V: TRBV2; J: TRBJ1-5; CDR3: CASSEAERQPQHF; DNA: TGTGCCAGCAGTGAAGCGGAGCGTCAGCCCCAGCATTTT
size: NA; D: TRBD1; V: TRBV7-2; J: TRBJ2-2; CDR3: CASSLVGGQGEGGELFF; DNA: TGTGCCAGCAGCTTAGTGGGGGGACAGGGGGAAGGCGGGGAGCTGTTTTTT
size: few; D: NA; V: TRBV7-2; J: TRBJ1-1; CDR3: CASSLAQGSLFTEAFF; DNA: TGTGCCAGCAGCTTAGCCCAGGGTTCGTTATTCACTGAAGCTTTCTTT
size: few; D: NA; V: TRBV10-3; J: TRBJ1-4; CDR3: CAISERGNEKLFF; DNA: TGTGCCATCAGTGAGAGGGGCAATGAAAAACTGTTTTTT
size: NA; D: NA; V: TRBV19; J: TRBJ2-7; CDR3: CASTDRNYEQYF; DNA: TGTGCCAGTACGGACAGAAACTACGAGCAGTACTTC
size: NA; D: NA; V: TRBV20-1; J: TRBJ1-4; CDR3: CSATSPDPGKLFF; DNA: TGCAGTGCTACTAGCCCAGATCCGGGAAAACTGTTTTTT
size: many; D: NA; V: TRBV11-2; J: TRBJ1-2; CDR3: CASSLAGLHTF; DNA: TGTGCCAGCAGCTTAGCGGGACTACACACCTTC
size: NA; D: NA; V: TRBV19; J: TRBJ1-6; CDR3: CASSIPGTPPFDF; DNA: TGTGCCAGTAGTATACCCGGGACACCTCCGTTCGACTTT
size: many; D: NA; V: TRBV2; J: TRBJ1-5; CDR3: CASTREPSGQPQHF; DNA: TGTGCCAGCACACGGGAGCCTTCGGGCCAGCCCCAGCATTTT
size: many; D: TRBD1; V: TRBV7-8; J: TRBJ2-1; CDR3: CASSTGQAYEQFF; DNA: TGTGCCAGCAGCACCGGACAGGCCTATGAGCAGTTCTTC
size: NA; D: NA; V: TRBV5-1; J: TRBJ1-1; CDR3: CASSLGLAGYTEAFF; DNA: TGCGCCAGCAGCCTAGGACTAGCGGGGTACACTGAAGCTTTCTTT
size: many; D: TRBD2; V: TRBV12-3/TRBV12-4; J: TRBJ2-1; CDR3: CASRPTSGRNEQFF; DNA: TGTGCCAGCAGACCGACTAGCGGGAGAAATGAGCAGTTCTTC
size: many; D: NA; V: TRBV30; J: TRBJ2-3; CDR3: CAWSLDTQYF; DNA: TGTGCCTGGAGTCTCGATACGCAGTATTTT
size: many; D: NA; V: TRBV6-2/TRBV6-3; J: TRBJ2-7; CDR3: CASSYPGSYEQYF; DNA: TGTGCCAGCAGTTACCCCGGTTCTTACGAGCAGTACTTC